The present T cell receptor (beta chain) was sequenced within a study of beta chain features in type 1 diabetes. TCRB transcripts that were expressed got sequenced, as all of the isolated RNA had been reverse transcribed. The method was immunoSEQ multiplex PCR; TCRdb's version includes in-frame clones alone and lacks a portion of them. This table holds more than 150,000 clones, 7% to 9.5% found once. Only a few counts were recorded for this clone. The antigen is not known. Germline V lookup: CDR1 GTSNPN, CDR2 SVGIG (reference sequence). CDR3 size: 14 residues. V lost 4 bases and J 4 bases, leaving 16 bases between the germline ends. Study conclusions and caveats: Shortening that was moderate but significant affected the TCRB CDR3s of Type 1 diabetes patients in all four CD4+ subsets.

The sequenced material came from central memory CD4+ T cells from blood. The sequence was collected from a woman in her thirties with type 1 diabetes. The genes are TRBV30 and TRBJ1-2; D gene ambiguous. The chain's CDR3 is CAWKAPGGGYGYTF. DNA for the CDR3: TGTGCCTGGAAGGCTCCAGGAGGAGGCTATGGCTACACCTTC. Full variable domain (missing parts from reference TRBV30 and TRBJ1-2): SQTIHQWPATLVQPVGSPLSLECTVEGTSNPNLYWYRQAAGRGLQLLFYSVGIGQISSEVPQNLSASRPQDRQFILSSKKLLLSDSGFYLCAWKAPGGGYGYTFGSGTRLTVV.